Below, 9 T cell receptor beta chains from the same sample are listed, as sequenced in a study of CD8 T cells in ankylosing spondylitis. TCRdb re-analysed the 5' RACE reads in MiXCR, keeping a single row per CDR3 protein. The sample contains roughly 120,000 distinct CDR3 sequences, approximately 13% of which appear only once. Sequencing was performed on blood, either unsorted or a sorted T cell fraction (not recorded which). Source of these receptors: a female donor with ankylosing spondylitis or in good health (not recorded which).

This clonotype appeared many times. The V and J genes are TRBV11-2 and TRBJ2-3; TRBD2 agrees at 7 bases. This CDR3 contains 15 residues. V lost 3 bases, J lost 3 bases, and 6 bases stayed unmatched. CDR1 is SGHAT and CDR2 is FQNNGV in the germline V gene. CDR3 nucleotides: TGTGCCAGCAGCTTCACAGGCGGGGGAACAGATACGCAGTATTTT. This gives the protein CASSFTGGGTDTQYF.

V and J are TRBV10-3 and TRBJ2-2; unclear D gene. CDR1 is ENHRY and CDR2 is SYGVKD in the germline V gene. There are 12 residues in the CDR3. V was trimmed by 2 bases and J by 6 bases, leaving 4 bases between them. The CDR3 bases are TGTGCCATCAGTGAGACCCCCGGGGAGCTGTTTTTT. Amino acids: CAISETPGELFF.

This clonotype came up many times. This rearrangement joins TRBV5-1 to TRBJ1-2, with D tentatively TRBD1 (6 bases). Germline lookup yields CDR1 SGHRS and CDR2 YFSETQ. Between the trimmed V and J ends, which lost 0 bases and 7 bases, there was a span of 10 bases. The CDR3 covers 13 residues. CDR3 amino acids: CASSLDRESGYTF. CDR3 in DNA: TGCGCCAGCAGCTTGGACAGGGAGAGTGGCTACACCTTC.

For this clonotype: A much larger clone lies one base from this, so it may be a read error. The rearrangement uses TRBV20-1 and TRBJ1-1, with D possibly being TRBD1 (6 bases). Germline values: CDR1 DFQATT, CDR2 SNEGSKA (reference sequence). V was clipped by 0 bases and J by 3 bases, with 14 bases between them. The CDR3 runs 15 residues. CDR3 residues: CSARDQGGLYTEAFF. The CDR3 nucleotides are TGCAGTGCTAGAGATCAAGGGGGGCTTTACACTGAAGCTTTCTTT.

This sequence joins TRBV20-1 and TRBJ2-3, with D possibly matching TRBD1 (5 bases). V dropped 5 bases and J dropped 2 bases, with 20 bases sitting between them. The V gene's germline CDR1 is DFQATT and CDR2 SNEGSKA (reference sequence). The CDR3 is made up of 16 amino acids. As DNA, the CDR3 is TGCAGTGCTCGCCCCTTAGGGGCTCGGACCACAGATACGCAGTATTTT. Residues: CSARPLGARTTDTQYF.

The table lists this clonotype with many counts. The CDR3 here is CASSPGPRSTQYF. CDR3 in DNA: TGTGCCAGCAGCCCGGGTCCCCGATCAACGCAGTATTTT. This chain connects TRBV21-1 to TRBJ2-3; the table names TRBD1, a call not compared with the DNA. TRBV21-1 is a documented pseudogene. There are 13 residues in the CDR3.

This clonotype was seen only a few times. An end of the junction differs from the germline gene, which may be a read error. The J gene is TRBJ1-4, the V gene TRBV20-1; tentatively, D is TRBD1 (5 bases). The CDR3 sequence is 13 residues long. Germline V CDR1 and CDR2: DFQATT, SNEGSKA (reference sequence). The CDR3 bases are TGCAGTGCTGGAGAGGGGTCGGTTGAAAAACTGTTTTTT. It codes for CSAGEGSVEKLFF.

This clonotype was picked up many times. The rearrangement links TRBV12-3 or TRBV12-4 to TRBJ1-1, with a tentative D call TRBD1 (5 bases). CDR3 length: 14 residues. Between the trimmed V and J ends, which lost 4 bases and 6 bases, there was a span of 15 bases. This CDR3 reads CASSSPRGGAEAFF. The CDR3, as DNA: TGTGCCAGCAGTTCCCCAAGGGGAGGGGCTGAAGCTTTCTTT.

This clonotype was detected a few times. CDR3 amino acids: CASSYRKGAANYGYTF. The CDR3 DNA reads TGTGCCAGCAGCTACCGGAAGGGGGCCGCTAACTATGGCTACACCTTC. The chain links TRBV7-8 to TRBJ1-2; 7 nucleotides line up with TRBD1. Trimming removed 4 bases from V and 0 bases from J; junction bases left unmatched: 8. There are 16 residues in the CDR3. Germline loops: CDR1 SGHVS, CDR2 FQNEAQ.